This TCR beta chain was captured by sequencing in a study of identical twins. V was clipped by 6 bases and J by 4 bases; unmatched bases: 9. The CDR3 consists of 17 residues. Germline V gives CDR1 MNHEY, CDR2 SMNVEV (reference sequence). In its sample, this clonotype was seen a few times. TCRdb redid the calling of the 5' RACE reads with MiXCR, one entry per CDR3 protein. This table has about 730,000 distinct CDR3 sequences, 21% appearing once. These data were likewise used in another study, on T cells expressing NK-cell markers. That investigation notes: The eight sequenced donors comprised seven who were HCMV-seropositive and one who was seronegative.

J is TRBJ2-1 and V is TRBV27, with 13 bases matching TRBD2. The sequence derives from a woman aged 18-29 years in good health. Sequencing was performed on PBMCs. The chain's CDR3 is CASRGLAGLIQYNEQFF. The CDR3 DNA is TGTGCCAGCAGGGGACTAGCGGGGTTGATCCAATACAATGAGCAGTTCTTC.